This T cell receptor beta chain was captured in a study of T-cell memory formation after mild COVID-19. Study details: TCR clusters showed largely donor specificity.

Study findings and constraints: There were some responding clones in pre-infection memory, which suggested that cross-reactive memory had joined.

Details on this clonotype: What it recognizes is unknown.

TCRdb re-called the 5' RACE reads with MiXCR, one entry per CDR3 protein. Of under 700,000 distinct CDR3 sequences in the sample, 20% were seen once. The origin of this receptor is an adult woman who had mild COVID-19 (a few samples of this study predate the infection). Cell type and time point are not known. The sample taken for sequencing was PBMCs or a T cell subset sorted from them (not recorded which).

CDR3 amino acids: CSAGPDRGPYEQYF. Written as DNA, the CDR3 is TGCAGTGCTGGGCCAGACAGGGGGCCCTACGAGCAGTACTTC. This chain links TRBV20-1 with TRBJ2-7, with 10 bases fitting TRBD1. The CDR3 runs 14 residues. CDR1 and CDR2 (germline): DFQATT, SNEGSKA (reference sequence). The trim removed 5 bases at V and 2 bases at J, leaving 6 bases unmatched.